The 32 T cell receptor beta chains below come from one sample, sequenced in a study of post-analysis software for immune sequencing data. Overall study findings and caveats: Patients carried a handful of TRBV segments more frequently than controls did, and TRBV5-6, TRBV5-1 and TRBV20-1 were among them.

Unique molecular identifiers featured in each of the TCR beta cDNA libraries. TCRdb passed the PCR reads through MiXCR, listing each CDR3 protein once. Among around 500,000 distinct CDR3 sequences listed, around 31% were seen once. No antigen is known for these receptors. The sample taken for sequencing was blood. These receptors were obtained from a girl aged 2 to 17 with multiple sclerosis.

This clonotype showed up just a few times. The gene calls are TRBV12-3 or TRBV12-4 and TRBJ1-5; D is unresolved. Trimming removed 7 bases at V and 7 bases at J, with 14 bases between. The length of the CDR3 is 13 residues. In nucleotides, the CDR3 is TGTGCCAGCATTTCCGACCCGGGACAGCCCCAGCATTTT. Amino acid sequence: CASISDPGQPQHF.

The chain employs TRBV10-3 and TRBJ1-6; TRBD1 matches 8 bases. CDR1 is ENHRY, CDR2 SYGVKD, per germline. V lost 4 bases to trimming and J lost 8 bases; unmatched junction nucleotides: 13. CDR3 size: 17 residues. The CDR3 loop reads CAISGTRGQALDSPLHF. The CDR3 bases are TGTGCCATCAGTGGGACGCGGGGACAGGCGCTAGATTCACCCCTCCACTTT.

This clonotype was picked up a small number of times. The chain joins TRBV20-1 to TRBJ2-5, with 14 bases aligning to TRBD2. The CDR3 is 15 amino acids. V lost 6 bases and J lost 4; bases outside the gene matches: 7. Looked up from germline, CDR1 is DFQATT and CDR2 is SNEGSKA (reference sequence). The CDR3, as DNA: TGCAGTGCAACCCCCGGGACTAGCGGGGGAGAGACCCAGTACTTC. Amino acids: CSATPGTSGGETQYF.

This chain connects TRBV20-1 to TRBJ2-7; 12 bases line up with TRBD2. V shed 6 bases, J shed 2 bases, and the junction held 8 bases outside the gene matches. The V gene's germline CDR1 is DFQATT and CDR2 SNEGSKA (reference sequence). The CDR3 sequence is 15 residues long. Written as DNA, the CDR3 is TGCAGTGCCAACCTCCTAGCGGGGGGGCCCTACGAGCAGTACTTC. It yields the protein CSANLLAGGPYEQYF.

This clonotype was detected a few times. The chain has TRBV5-4 and TRBJ2-5; the D is unclear. The germline V gene has CDR1 SGHNT and CDR2 YYREEE (reference sequence). The CDR3 covers 15 residues. Trimming removed 3 bases at V and 6 bases at J, with 18 bases between. CDR3 nucleotide sequence: TGTGCCAGCAGCTCCGTCGGTCTGGAATTGAAGACCCAGTACTTC. The encoded protein is CASSSVGLELKTQYF.

The chain carries TRBV3-1 and TRBJ2-3; 8 nucleotides line up with TRBD2. J lost 3 bases, V lost 4 bases, and 6 bases had no gene match. CDR3 length: 15 residues. The germline V gene has CDR1 LGHDT and CDR2 YNNKEL (reference sequence). The CDR3 coding sequence is TGTGCCAGCAGCCTGGGACTAGTCGAAACAGATACGCAGTATTTT. It is translated as CASSLGLVETDTQYF.

The chain couples TRBV7-2 to TRBJ2-3; D perhaps matches TRBD1 (5 bases). This CDR3 region has 16 residues. V lost 5 bases and J lost 3, with 18 bases in between. Germline V gives CDR1 SGHTA, CDR2 FQGNSA. CDR3 in amino acids: CASSPRWTFGTDTQYF. CDR3 nucleotides: TGTGCCAGCAGCCCAAGGTGGACATTTGGAACAGATACGCAGTATTTT.

V gene TRBV15 combines with J gene TRBJ2-4; D is perhaps TRBD1 (6 bases). The CDR3 totals 18 residues. The V end lost 2 bases, the J end lost 0 bases, and 17 bases lay between the germline ends. Per germline, CDR1 LNHNV and CDR2 YYDKDF (reference sequence). CDR3 nucleotide sequence: TGTGCCACCAGCAGACTAGGGGCAGGGGAAATAGCCAAAAACATTCAGTACTTC. This encodes CATSRLGAGEIAKNIQYF.

The gene calls are TRBV11-1 and TRBJ1-1; D is unclear. This CDR3 has 14 amino acids. The V gene lost 5 bases and the J gene lost 1 base, with 11 bases spanning the gap. Germline CDR1 SGHAT, CDR2 FQDESV (reference sequence). The CDR3 sequence: CASSTMTGNTEAFF. CDR3 nucleotides: TGTGCCAGCAGCACCATGACGGGGAACACTGAAGCTTTCTTT.

This clonotype was picked up one time. A much larger clone differs by one base, so this may be a read error. CDR3 in amino acids: CASSPGASGGFSYNEQFF. CDR3 nucleotides: TGTGCCAGCAGCCCCGGGGCTAGCGGGGGGTTCTCCTACAATGAGCAGTTCTTC. The rearrangement uses TRBV7-2 and TRBJ2-1; 11 nucleotides match TRBD2. CDR3 size: 18 residues. Per germline, CDR1 SGHTA and CDR2 FQGNSA. Losses at the gene ends were 5 bases for V and 0 bases for J; bases not matched to a gene: 9.

The V gene is TRBV10-3, the J gene TRBJ2-5; TRBD1 agrees at 7 bases. Losses at the gene ends were 6 bases for V and 1 base for J; bases not matched to a gene: 5. Germline V gene lookup returns CDR1 ENHRY and CDR2 SYGVKD. The CDR3 consists of 14 residues. CDR3 in DNA: TGTGCCATCAGATCCGGGACAGTCCAAGAGACCCAGTACTTC. Amino acids: CAIRSGTVQETQYF.

V and J are TRBV28 and TRBJ1-2, with D unclear. The V gene's germline CDR1 is MDHEN and CDR2 SYDVKM. The CDR3 covers 15 residues. In nucleotides, the CDR3 is TGTGTCCTGGGATCCGGACCGATTCATAACTATGGCTACACCTTC. Protein: CVLGSGPIHNYGYTF.

This clonotype was counted between two and nine times. The chain links TRBV7-2 to TRBJ1-1; D call uncertain. This CDR3 is 14 amino acids long. The germline CDR1 and CDR2 sequences are SGHTA and FQGNSA. V was clipped by 4 bases and J by 3 bases, with 12 bases between them. CDR3 protein: CASSSPPGDTEAFF. Written as DNA, the CDR3 is TGTGCCAGCAGCTCTCCCCCCGGGGACACTGAAGCTTTCTTT.

The V and J genes are TRBV21-1 and TRBJ2-5; the D segment call TRBD1 is taken from the table without a DNA check. TRBV21-1 is recorded as a pseudogene. The CDR3 has 16 amino acids. Here the CDR3 DNA reads TGTGCCAGCAGCAAGGAGGGCAGGGGGAGGAGAGAGACCCAGTACTTC. This gives the protein CASSKEGRGRRETQYF.

Only a few counts were recorded for this clonotype. The chain links TRBV20-1 to TRBJ1-5; possible D gene TRBD1, 5 bases. V was pared by 3 bases and J by 2 bases, with 17 bases between. Germline CDR1 is DFQATT and CDR2 is SNEGSKA (reference sequence). This CDR3 has 16 amino acids. The CDR3, as DNA: TGCAGTGCTAGGCCTGCAGGGATGGGCGGCAATCAGCCCCAGCATTTT. Translation: CSARPAGMGGNQPQHF.

The sample holds many counts of this clonotype. This rearrangement joins TRBV7-2 to TRBJ2-3; D might be TRBD1 or TRBD2, each matching 5 bases. The V end lost 5 bases, the J end lost 11 bases, and 14 bases lay between the germline ends. Germline V gene sequence: CDR1 SGHTA, CDR2 FQGNSA. This CDR3 has 12 amino acids. The CDR3 DNA reads TGTGCCAGCAGCACCACCGGGGCTAGGCAGTATTTT. It codes for CASSTTGARQYF.

The genes are TRBV4-2 and TRBJ2-7, with 7 bases fitting TRBD1. This CDR3 contains 18 residues. The V gene's germline CDR1 is LGHNA and CDR2 YNFKEQ. V trimming: 1 base; J trimming: 0 bases; junction bases outside the gene matches: 12. CDR3 protein: CASSQAPPATGLSYEQYF. CDR3 in DNA: TGTGCCAGCAGCCAAGCCCCCCCGGCGACAGGGCTCTCCTACGAGCAGTACTTC.

Comments on this clonotype: One base away lies a much larger clone, so this may be a sequencing read error. The J gene is TRBJ2-1, the V gene TRBV29-1; perhaps TRBD1 as D (6 bases). V lost 2 bases, J lost 6 bases, and 20 bases lay in between. Per the germline V gene, CDR1 is SQVTM and CDR2 is ANQGSEA. There are 16 residues in the CDR3. CDR3 DNA sequence: TGCAGCGTTGAAATCTCCGGGACAAGGCACCGCAATGAGCAGTTCTTC. Protein product: CSVEISGTRHRNEQFF.

The V call is TRBV10-1, the J call TRBJ1-5; tentative D call: TRBD1 (6 bases). V was clipped by 10 bases and J by 3 bases, with 13 bases between them. CDR3 size: 13 residues. Germline V lookup: CDR1 WNHNN, CDR2 SYGVQD (reference sequence). In nucleotides, the CDR3 is TGCGCCACCGCCACAGGGCCCAATCAGCCCCAGCATTTT. Translation: CATATGPNQPQHF.

This clonotype has only one observation. V is TRBV6-5 and J is TRBJ2-3; D is undetermined. CDR3 length: 13 amino acids. The germline gives CDR1 MNHEY, CDR2 SVGAGI. V lost 4 bases and J 5 bases, leaving 10 bases between the germline ends. The CDR3 region has the DNA TGTGCCAGCAGTTCTCGGGCCCGAGATACGCAGTATTTT. It yields the protein CASSSRARDTQYF.

This rearrangement joins TRBV9 to TRBJ2-5, with a weak D call TRBD1 (5 bases). CDR1 is SGDLS and CDR2 is YYNGEE in the germline V gene. The CDR3 loop spans 14 amino acids. Trimming removed 4 bases from V and 4 bases from J, with 14 bases in between. CDR3 nucleotides: TGTGCCAGCAGCACCCCACAGGAAATAGAGACCCAGTACTTC. This translates into CASSTPQEIETQYF.

This clonotype turned up a few times. V gene TRBV5-1 combines with J gene TRBJ2-1; D call uncertain. Trimming removed 4 bases from V and 8 bases from J, with 19 bases in between. Germline CDR1 is SGHRS and CDR2 is YFSETQ. This CDR3 has 15 residues. CDR3 nucleotide sequence: TGCGCCAGCAGCACCCCTCTGAAGGTCCCCCATGAGCAGTTCTTC. Protein: CASSTPLKVPHEQFF.

The rearrangement joins TRBV27 to TRBJ2-7; D is unresolved. The CDR3 loop spans 14 amino acids. CDR1 MNHEY and CDR2 SMNVEV come from the germline V gene (reference sequence). V lost 5 bases to trimming and J lost 7 bases, with 18 bases between them. CDR3 nucleotide sequence: TGTGCCAGCAGTGCATTCCCGACCTGGGGTGAGCAGTACTTC. It yields the protein CASSAFPTWGEQYF.

V is TRBV20-1 and J is TRBJ2-1; 9 nucleotides line up with TRBD2. From germline, CDR1 is DFQATT and CDR2 SNEGSKA (reference sequence). This CDR3 has 17 amino acids. V lost 6 bases and J lost 2; bases outside the gene matches: 14. CDR3 in amino acids: CSALLRGGHLPYNEQFF. The CDR3, as DNA: TGCAGTGCCCTCTTGCGGGGGGGCCATCTTCCCTACAATGAGCAGTTCTTC.

The V and J genes are TRBV20-1 and TRBJ1-1, with unresolved D. Trimming removed 5 bases at V and 5 bases at J, with 24 bases between. Germline values: CDR1 DFQATT, CDR2 SNEGSKA (reference sequence). The CDR3 has 16 amino acids. CDR3 loop: CSARPHPAGFGTEAFF. DNA of the CDR3: TGCAGTGCTCGCCCCCATCCGGCGGGGTTTGGAACTGAAGCTTTCTTT.

This clonotype appeared a few times. This chain joins TRBV15 and TRBJ2-7, with D maybe TRBD2 (6 bases). Germline lookup yields CDR1 LNHNV and CDR2 YYDKDF (reference sequence). V was trimmed by 8 bases and J by 4 bases, leaving 15 bases between them. The CDR3 contains 13 residues. In DNA, the CDR3 is TGTGCCACCGCCCGCGGGGAAGGGTACGAGCAGTACTTC. It codes for CATARGEGYEQYF. The full variable domain, with the rest looked up from reference TRBV15 and TRBJ2-7, is DAMVIQNPRYQVTQFGKPVTLSCSQTLNHNVMYWYQQKSSQAPKLLFHYYDKDFNNEADTPDNFQSRRPNTSFCFLDIRSPGLGDTAMYLCATARGEGYEQYFGPGTRLTVT.

V is TRBV5-1 and J is TRBJ2-3, with 10 bases fitting TRBD1. V was pared by 2 bases and J by 3 bases, with 6 bases of the junction left unmatched. This CDR3 region has 16 residues. The germline CDR1 and CDR2 sequences are SGHRS and YFSETQ. This CDR3 is CASSLRQGAATDTQYF. The CDR3 nucleotides read TGCGCCAGCAGCTTACGACAGGGGGCCGCGACAGATACGCAGTATTTT.

V usage is TRBV20-1 and J usage is TRBJ2-7, with a weak D call TRBD1 (6 bases). V dropped 2 bases and J dropped 0 bases, with 17 bases sitting between them. This CDR3 region has 16 residues. CDR1 is DFQATT, CDR2 SNEGSKA, per germline (reference sequence). The CDR3 reads CSARTRGDRLSYEQYF. CDR3 in DNA: TGCAGTGCTAGAACACGGGGAGACAGGCTCTCCTACGAGCAGTACTTC.

CDR3 region: CASSRRQGGETQYF. Here the CDR3 DNA reads TGTGCCAGCAGTAGGAGACAGGGGGGAGAGACCCAGTACTTC. The chain couples TRBV6-6 to TRBJ2-7, with 9 bases lining up with TRBD1. The assigned J gene may be wrong: the sequence end matches TRBJ2-5 better. This CDR3 comprises 14 residues. Per the germline V gene, CDR1 is MNHNY and CDR2 is SVGAGI (reference sequence).

The chain combines TRBV20-1 with TRBJ1-2, with D hard to call. Per germline, CDR1 DFQATT and CDR2 SNEGSKA (reference sequence). This CDR3 region has 13 residues. With 5 bases removed from V and 7 bases from J, the gap between germline ends came to 17 bases. The CDR3, as DNA: TGCAGTGCTGAACAGTCGGGGATAGGTGGCTACACCTTC. Translating gives CSAEQSGIGGYTF.

A word on this clonotype: One end of the junction is discordant with germline, which a read error may explain. The chain combines TRBV6-6 with TRBJ1-2; weak D call: TRBD1 (6 bases). The length of the CDR3 is 12 residues. The germline V gene has CDR1 MNHNY and CDR2 SVGAGI (reference sequence). The DNA of the CDR3 is TGTGCCAGCAATCAACAGGGTAATGGCAACACCTTC. It is translated as CASNQQGNGNTF.

The chain recombines TRBV28 with TRBJ1-6, with D unresolved. The germline V gene encodes CDR1 MDHEN and CDR2 SYDVKM. This CDR3 region has 15 residues. V was trimmed by 6 bases and J by 6 bases, leaving 15 bases between them. Written as DNA, the CDR3 is TGTGCCAGCAGCACCCATCTTTCCCCTAATTCACCCCTCCACTTT. It is translated as CASSTHLSPNSPLHF.